This TCR beta chain was identified during a study of graft-versus-host responses after intestinal transplantation. Across the study: Each recipient received anti-thymocyte globulin induction, then tacrolimus and steroids for approximately three years. Broader study findings: Early post-transplant HvG declines showed an association with peak circulating GvH clone levels. Investigators detected GvH clones in recipient marrow, with some emerging earlier in ileum or blood.

The assay was immunoSEQ multiplex PCR, and TCRdb's table has in-frame clones only and misses some. The sample consists of about 29,000 clones, 85% to 95% of them appearing once. About this clone itself: The antigen remains unidentified.

CDR3 length equals 11 residues. Germline CDR1 is MNHNS and CDR2 is SASEGT. V dropped 2 bases and J dropped 3 bases, with 2 bases sitting between them. The material sequenced was PBMCs, taken 66 days after intestinal transplant. This sequence joins TRBV6-1 and TRBJ2-7; D unclear. The receptor was derived from a human patient who received an intestinal transplant, so some T cells may come from the graft donor. CDR3 amino acids: CASSENYEQYF. CDR3 sequence (DNA): TGTGCCAGCAGTGAAAACTACGAGCAGTACTTC.